This T cell receptor beta chain originates from a study of cytomegalovirus exposure and HLA in healthy donors. Per germline, CDR1 KGHSH and CDR2 LQKENI. This CDR3 region has 14 residues. Unmatched junction bases numbered 3, after V lost 4 bases and J lost 4 bases. Both 60 Vbeta primers and 13 Jbeta primers went into the PCR. Profiling relied on immunoSEQ multiplex PCR, and the TCRdb table lists in-frame clones only, not all of them. Here the sample spans approximately 130,000 clones, about three quarters being singletons. This chain uses TRBV18 with TRBJ1-1; 10 bases are shared with TRBD1. This receptor was obtained from a man aged 45 to 65 in good health and CMV-seropositive. The sample taken for sequencing was PBMCs. CDR3 sequence reads: CASSLDRGLTEAFF. The CDR3 nucleotides are TGTGCCAGCTCACTAGACAGGGGGCTCACTGAAGCTTTCTTT.